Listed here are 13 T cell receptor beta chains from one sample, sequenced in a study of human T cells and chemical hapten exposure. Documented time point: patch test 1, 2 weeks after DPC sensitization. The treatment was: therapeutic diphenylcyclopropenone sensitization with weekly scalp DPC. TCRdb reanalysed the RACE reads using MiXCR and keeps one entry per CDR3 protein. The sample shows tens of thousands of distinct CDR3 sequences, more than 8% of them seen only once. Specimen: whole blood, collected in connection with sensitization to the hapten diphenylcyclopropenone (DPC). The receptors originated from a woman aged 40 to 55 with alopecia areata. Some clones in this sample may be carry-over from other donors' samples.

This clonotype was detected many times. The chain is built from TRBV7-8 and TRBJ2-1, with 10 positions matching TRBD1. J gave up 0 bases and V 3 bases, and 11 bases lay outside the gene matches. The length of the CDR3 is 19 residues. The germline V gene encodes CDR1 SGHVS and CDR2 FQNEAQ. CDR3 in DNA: TGTGCCAGCAGCTTCCCCCGGGACAGGGGAGTAAGCTCCTACAATGAGCAGTTCTTC. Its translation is CASSFPRDRGVSSYNEQFF. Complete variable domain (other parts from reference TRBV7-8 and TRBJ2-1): GAGVSQSPRYKVAKRGQDVALRCDPISGHVSLFWYQQALGQGPEFLTYFQNEAQLDKSGLPSDRFFAERPEGSVSTLKIQRTQQEDSAVYLCASSFPRDRGVSSYNEQFFGPGTRLTVL.

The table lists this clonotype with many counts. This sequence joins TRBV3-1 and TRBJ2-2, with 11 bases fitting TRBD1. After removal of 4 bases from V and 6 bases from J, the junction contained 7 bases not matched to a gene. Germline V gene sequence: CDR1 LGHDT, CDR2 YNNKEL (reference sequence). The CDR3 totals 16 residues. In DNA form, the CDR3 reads TGTGCCAGCAGCCCGCCTTGGGACAGGGGGTCCGGGGAGCTGTTTTTT. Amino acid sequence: CASSPPWDRGSGELFF.

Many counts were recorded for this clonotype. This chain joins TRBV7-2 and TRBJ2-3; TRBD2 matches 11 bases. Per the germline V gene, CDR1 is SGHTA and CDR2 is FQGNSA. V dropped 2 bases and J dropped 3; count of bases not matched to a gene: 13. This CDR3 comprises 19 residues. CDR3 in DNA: TGTGCCAGCAGCTTATATCGAACTAGCGGGGGAGGAGGGACAGATACGCAGTATTTT. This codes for CASSLYRTSGGGGTDTQYF.

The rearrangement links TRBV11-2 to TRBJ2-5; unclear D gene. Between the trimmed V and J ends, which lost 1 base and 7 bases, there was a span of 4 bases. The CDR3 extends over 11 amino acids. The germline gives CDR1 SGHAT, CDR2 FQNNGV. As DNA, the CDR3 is TGTGCCAGCAGCTTAGTGCGGACCCAGTACTTC. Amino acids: CASSLVRTQYF. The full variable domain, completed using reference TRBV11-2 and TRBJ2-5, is EAGVAQSPRYKIIEKRQSVAFWCNPISGHATLYWYQQILGQGPKLLIQFQNNGVVDDSQLPKDRFSAERLKGVDSTLKIQPAKLEDSAVYLCASSLVRTQYFGPGTRLLVL.

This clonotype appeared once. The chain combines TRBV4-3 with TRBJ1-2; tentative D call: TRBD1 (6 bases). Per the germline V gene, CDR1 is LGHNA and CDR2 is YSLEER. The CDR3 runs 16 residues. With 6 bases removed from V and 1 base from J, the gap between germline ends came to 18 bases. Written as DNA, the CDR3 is TGCGCCAGCAGACCAATGCTGGGGGGGCATAACTATGGCTACACCTTC. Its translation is CASRPMLGGHNYGYTF.

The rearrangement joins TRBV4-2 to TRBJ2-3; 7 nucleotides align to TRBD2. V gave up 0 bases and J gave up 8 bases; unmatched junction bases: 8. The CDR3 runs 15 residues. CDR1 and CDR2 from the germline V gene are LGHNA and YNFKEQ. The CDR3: CASSQDRTSVRTQYF. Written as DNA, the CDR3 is TGTGCCAGCAGCCAAGATCGAACTAGCGTCCGTACGCAGTATTTT.

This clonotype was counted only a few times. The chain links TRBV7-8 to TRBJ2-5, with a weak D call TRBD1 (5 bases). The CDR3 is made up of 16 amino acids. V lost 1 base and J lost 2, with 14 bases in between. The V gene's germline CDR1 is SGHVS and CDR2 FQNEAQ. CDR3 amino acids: CASSLESRARQETQYF. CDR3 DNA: TGTGCCAGCAGCTTAGAGTCCAGGGCGAGGCAAGAGACCCAGTACTTC.

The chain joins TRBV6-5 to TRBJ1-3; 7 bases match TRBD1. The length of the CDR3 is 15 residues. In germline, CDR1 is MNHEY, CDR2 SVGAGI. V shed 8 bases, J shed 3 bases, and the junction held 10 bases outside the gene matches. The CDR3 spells CASASQGQGGNTIYF. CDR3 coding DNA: TGTGCCAGCGCATCACAGGGGCAGGGTGGAAACACCATATATTTT.

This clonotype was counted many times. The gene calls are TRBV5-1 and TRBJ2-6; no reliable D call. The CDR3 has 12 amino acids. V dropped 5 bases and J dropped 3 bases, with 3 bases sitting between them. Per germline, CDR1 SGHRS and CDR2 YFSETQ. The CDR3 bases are TGCGCCAGCAGTTTTGGGGCCAACGTCCTGACTTTC. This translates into CASSFGANVLTF.

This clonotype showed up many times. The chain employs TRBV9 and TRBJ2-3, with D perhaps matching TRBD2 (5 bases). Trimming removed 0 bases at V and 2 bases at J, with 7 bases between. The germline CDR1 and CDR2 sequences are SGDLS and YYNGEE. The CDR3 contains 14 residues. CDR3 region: CASSVGLATDTQYF. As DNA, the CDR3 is TGTGCCAGCAGCGTAGGGCTAGCCACAGATACGCAGTATTTT.

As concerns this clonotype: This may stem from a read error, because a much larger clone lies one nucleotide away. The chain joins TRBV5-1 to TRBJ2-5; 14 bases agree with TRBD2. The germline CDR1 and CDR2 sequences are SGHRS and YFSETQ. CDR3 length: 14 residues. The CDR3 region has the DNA TGCGCCAGCAGCCAGGGACTAGCGGGGGAGACCCTGTACTTC. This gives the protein CASSQGLAGETLYF.

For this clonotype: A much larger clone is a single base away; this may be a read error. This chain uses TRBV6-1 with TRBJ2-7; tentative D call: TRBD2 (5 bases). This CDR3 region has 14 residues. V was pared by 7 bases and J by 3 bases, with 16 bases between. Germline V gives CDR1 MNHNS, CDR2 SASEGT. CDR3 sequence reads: CASTAGFGIYEQYF. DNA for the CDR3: TGTGCCAGCACTGCCGGGTTCGGGATCTACGAGCAGTACTTC.

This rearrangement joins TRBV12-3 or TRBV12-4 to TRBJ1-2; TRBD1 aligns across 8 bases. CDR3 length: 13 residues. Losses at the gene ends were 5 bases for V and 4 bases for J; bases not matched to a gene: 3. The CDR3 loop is CASSPTGVYGYTF. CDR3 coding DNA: TGTGCCAGCAGTCCGACAGGGGTCTATGGCTACACCTTC.